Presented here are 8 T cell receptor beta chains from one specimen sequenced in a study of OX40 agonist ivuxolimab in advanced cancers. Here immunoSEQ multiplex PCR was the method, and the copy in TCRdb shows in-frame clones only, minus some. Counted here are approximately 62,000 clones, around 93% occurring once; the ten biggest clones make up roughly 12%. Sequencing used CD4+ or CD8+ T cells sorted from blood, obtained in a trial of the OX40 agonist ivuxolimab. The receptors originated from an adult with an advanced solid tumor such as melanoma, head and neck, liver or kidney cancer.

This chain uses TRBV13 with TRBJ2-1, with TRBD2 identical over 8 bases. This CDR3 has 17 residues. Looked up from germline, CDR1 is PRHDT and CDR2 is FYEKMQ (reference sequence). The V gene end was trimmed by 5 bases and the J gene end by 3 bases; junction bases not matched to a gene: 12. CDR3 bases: TGTGCCAGCAGCGACTTAAGCGGGGGTGCTCACTACAATGAGCAGTTCTTC. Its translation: CASSDLSGGAHYNEQFF.

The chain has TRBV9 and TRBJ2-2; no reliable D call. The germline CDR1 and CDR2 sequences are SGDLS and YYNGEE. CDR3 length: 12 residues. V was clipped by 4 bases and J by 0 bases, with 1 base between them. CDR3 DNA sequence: TGTGCCAGCAGCCCGAACACCGGGGAGCTGTTTTTT. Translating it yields CASSPNTGELFF.

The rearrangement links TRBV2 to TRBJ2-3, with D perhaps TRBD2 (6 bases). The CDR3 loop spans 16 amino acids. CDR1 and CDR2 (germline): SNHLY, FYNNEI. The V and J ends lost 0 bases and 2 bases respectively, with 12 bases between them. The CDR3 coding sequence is TGTGCCAGCAGTGAAGCGGTGGGACTTCACACAGATACGCAGTATTTT. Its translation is CASSEAVGLHTDTQYF.

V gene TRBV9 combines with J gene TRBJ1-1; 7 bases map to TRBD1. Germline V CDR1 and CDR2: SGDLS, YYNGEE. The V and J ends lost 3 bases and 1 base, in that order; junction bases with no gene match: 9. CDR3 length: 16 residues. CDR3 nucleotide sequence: TGTGCCAGCAGCGCCCCGACAGGGTTGGAGAACACTGAAGCTTTCTTT. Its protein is CASSAPTGLENTEAFF.

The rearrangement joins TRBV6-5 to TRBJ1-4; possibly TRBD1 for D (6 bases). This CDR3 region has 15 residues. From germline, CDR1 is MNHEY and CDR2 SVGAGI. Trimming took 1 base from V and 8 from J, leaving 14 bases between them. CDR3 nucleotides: TGTGCCAGCAGTTACTTGGGGGGCGCGCGGGAAAAACTGTTTTTT. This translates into CASSYLGGAREKLFF.

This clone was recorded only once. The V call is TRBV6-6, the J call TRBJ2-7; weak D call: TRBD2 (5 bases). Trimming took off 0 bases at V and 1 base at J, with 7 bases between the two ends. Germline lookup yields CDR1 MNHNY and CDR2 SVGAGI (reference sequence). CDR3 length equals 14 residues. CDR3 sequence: CASSYSGDSYEQYF. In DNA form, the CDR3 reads TGTGCCAGCAGTTACTCCGGGGATTCCTACGAGCAGTACTTC.

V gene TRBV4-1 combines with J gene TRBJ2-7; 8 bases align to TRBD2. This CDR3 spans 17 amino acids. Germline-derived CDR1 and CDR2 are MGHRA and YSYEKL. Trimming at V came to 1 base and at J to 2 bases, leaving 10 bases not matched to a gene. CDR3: CASSQGGPERGTYEQYF. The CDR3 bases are TGCGCCAGCAGCCAAGGAGGTCCGGAGCGGGGGACCTACGAGCAGTACTTC.

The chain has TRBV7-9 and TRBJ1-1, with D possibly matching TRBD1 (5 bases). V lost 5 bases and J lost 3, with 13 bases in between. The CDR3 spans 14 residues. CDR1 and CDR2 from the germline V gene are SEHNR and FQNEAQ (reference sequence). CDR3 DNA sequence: TGTGCCAGCAGCCCTAGCTTGGGGGACACTGAAGCTTTCTTT. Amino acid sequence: CASSPSLGDTEAFF.